This is a list of T cell receptor beta chains from one sample in a study of shared clonotypes between healthy human individuals. Clones were sequenced by immunoSEQ multiplex PCR, and TCRdb holds only the in-frame ones, with some missing. The sample lists about 1 million clones, about 76% occurring once. The sequenced material came from memory CD4+ T cells sorted from blood. These receptors originate from a man in his late teens or twenties in good health. Both conserved end residues are part of each CDR3. D genes are given only for firm matches. Rows give clone size only sometimes, using once, few, many, or a class for an expanded clone.

abundance: few; j_gene: TRBJ1-1; v_gene: TRBV5-1; d_gene: NA; CDR3nt: TGCGCCAGCGTACCCTTGGCAGGAGGGAACACTGAAGCTTTCTTT; CDR3aa: CASVPLAGGNTEAFF
abundance: NA; j_gene: TRBJ2-2; v_gene: TRBV18; d_gene: NA; CDR3nt: TGTGCCAGCTCACCCTTGATGTCGGCCGGGGAGCTGTTTTTT; CDR3aa: CASSPLMSAGELFF
abundance: NA; j_gene: TRBJ1-2; v_gene: TRBV28; d_gene: NA; CDR3nt: TGTGCCAGCAGGGGGCAGGGTGAAGGCTACACCTTC; CDR3aa: CASRGQGEGYTF
abundance: NA; j_gene: TRBJ1-4; v_gene: TRBV5-6; d_gene: NA; CDR3nt: TGTGCCAGCAGCTTGGGTTCGCCAGGGAACTCTGAAAAACTGTTTTTT; CDR3aa: CASSLGSPGNSEKLFF
abundance: NA; j_gene: TRBJ1-3; v_gene: TRBV4-1; d_gene: NA; CDR3nt: TGCGCCAGCAGCCAACCAACGGCGGGTTCTGGAAACACCATATATTTT; CDR3aa: CASSQPTAGSGNTIYF
abundance: NA; j_gene: TRBJ1-3; v_gene: TRBV30; d_gene: NA; CDR3nt: TGTGCCTGGAGTGCCTACCAGGGAAACTCTGGAAACACCATATATTTT; CDR3aa: CAWSAYQGNSGNTIYF
abundance: NA; j_gene: TRBJ2-1; v_gene: TRBV30; d_gene: NA; CDR3nt: TGTGCCTCCCTGGGGGCCAATGAGCAGTTCTTC; CDR3aa: CASLGANEQFF
abundance: once; j_gene: TRBJ1-1; v_gene: TRBV29-1; d_gene: NA; CDR3nt: TGCAGCGTTGAACGTCAAAGAGCTTTCTTT; CDR3aa: CSVERQRAFF
abundance: many; j_gene: TRBJ1-1; v_gene: TRBV29-1; d_gene: NA; CDR3nt: TGCAGCGTTGAGAGCAGGTTGAACACTGAAGCTTTCTTT; CDR3aa: CSVESRLNTEAFF
abundance: NA; j_gene: TRBJ1-5; v_gene: TRBV6-5; d_gene: NA; CDR3nt: TGTGCCAGCAGGTGGGGGCGGGATCAGCCCCAGCATTTT; CDR3aa: CASRWGRDQPQHF
abundance: few; j_gene: TRBJ1-2; v_gene: TRBV27; d_gene: TRBD1; CDR3nt: TGTGCCAGCAGTTTCGGACAGGGAGATGGCTATGGCTACACCTTC; CDR3aa: CASSFGQGDGYGYTF
abundance: NA; j_gene: TRBJ2-1; v_gene: TRBV5-1; d_gene: NA; CDR3nt: TGCGCCAGCAGCTTTACAGGGTCCTCTGGGAATGAGCAGTTCTTC; CDR3aa: CASSFTGSSGNEQFF
abundance: NA; j_gene: TRBJ2-1; v_gene: TRBV28; d_gene: TRBD1; CDR3nt: TGTGCCAGCAGTTCGGGACAGGGTAGGAATGAGCAGTTCTTC; CDR3aa: CASSSGQGRNEQFF
abundance: NA; j_gene: TRBJ2-7; v_gene: TRBV6-6; d_gene: NA; CDR3nt: TGTGCCAGCACACATAAGGGGGGGTCCTACGAGCAGTACTTC; CDR3aa: CASTHKGGSYEQYF
abundance: NA; j_gene: TRBJ2-7; v_gene: TRBV5-3; d_gene: TRBD2; CDR3nt: TGTGCCAGAAGCTTGAGTAAGCGGGAGGTCCACGAGCAGTACTTC; CDR3aa: CARSLSKREVHEQYF
abundance: NA; j_gene: TRBJ1-5; v_gene: TRBV2; d_gene: NA; CDR3nt: TGTGCCAGCAGTGGTTTGGGGGGCATGGAGCCCCAGCATTTT; CDR3aa: CASSGLGGMEPQHF
abundance: NA; j_gene: TRBJ1-4; v_gene: TRBV5-1; d_gene: NA; CDR3nt: TGCGCCAGCAGCCAAGGGTCGCTCAGGGGAGGTTCTGAAAAACTGTTTTTT; CDR3aa: CASSQGSLRGGSEKLFF
abundance: once; j_gene: TRBJ2-3; v_gene: TRBV6-1; d_gene: NA; CDR3nt: TGTGCCAGCAGTGAATCTTCCCCTTGGGAAACGCAGTATTTT; CDR3aa: CASSESSPWETQYF
abundance: NA; j_gene: TRBJ1-1; v_gene: TRBV5-1; d_gene: NA; CDR3nt: TGCGCCAGCAGCTTGATGTCGGCGGACCCGGCGGCTTTCTTT; CDR3aa: CASSLMSADPAAFF
abundance: NA; j_gene: TRBJ1-6; v_gene: TRBV18; d_gene: TRBD1; CDR3nt: TGTGCCAGCTCACCACCCGACAGGGGAGGTCGTAATTCACCCCTCCACTTT; CDR3aa: CASSPPDRGGRNSPLHF
abundance: NA; j_gene: TRBJ2-1; v_gene: TRBV28; d_gene: TRBD1; CDR3nt: TGTGCCAGCAGTTCCTATAGGGGACAGGGATACAATGAGCAGTTCTTC; CDR3aa: CASSSYRGQGYNEQFF
abundance: NA; j_gene: TRBJ2-5; v_gene: TRBV9; d_gene: TRBD1; CDR3nt: TGTGCCAGCAGCGCACCCACAGGGGCAAAAGAGACCCAGTACTTC; CDR3aa: CASSAPTGAKETQYF
abundance: many; j_gene: TRBJ1-5; v_gene: TRBV25-1; d_gene: NA; CDR3nt: TGTGCCAGCAGTGATGAGGGATATAGCAATCAGCCCCAGCATTTT; CDR3aa: CASSDEGYSNQPQHF
abundance: NA; j_gene: TRBJ2-2; v_gene: TRBV6-5; d_gene: NA; CDR3nt: TGTGCCAGCAGTTACAGTACCGGGGAGCTGTTTTTT; CDR3aa: CASSYSTGELFF
abundance: NA; j_gene: TRBJ1-2; v_gene: TRBV5-4; d_gene: TRBD1; CDR3nt: TGTGCCAGCAGCCCACCACAGGGGGCCGACTATGGCTACACCTTC; CDR3aa: CASSPPQGADYGYTF
abundance: NA; j_gene: TRBJ2-2; v_gene: TRBV19; d_gene: TRBD1; CDR3nt: TGTGCTTCGGGGACAGGGGTCACCGGCGGGGAGCTGTTTTTT; CDR3aa: CASGTGVTGGELFF
abundance: NA; j_gene: TRBJ2-7; v_gene: TRBV28; d_gene: NA; CDR3nt: TGTGCCAGCGTACCGCGGCAAACCTACGAGCAGTACTTC; CDR3aa: CASVPRQTYEQYF
abundance: NA; j_gene: TRBJ2-7; v_gene: TRBV11-3; d_gene: NA; CDR3nt: TGTGCCAGCAGCTTAGGGCAGAACGAGCAGTACTTC; CDR3aa: CASSLGQNEQYF
abundance: NA; j_gene: TRBJ2-1; v_gene: TRBV19; d_gene: TRBD2; CDR3nt: TGTGCCAGTACCCCGGGACTAGCGGGAGGTTTTGAGCAGTTCTTC; CDR3aa: CASTPGLAGGFEQFF
abundance: NA; j_gene: TRBJ2-4; v_gene: TRBV9; d_gene: TRBD1; CDR3nt: TGTGCCAGCAGCGTAGGGGACAGGGAAGAAAACATTCAGTACTTC; CDR3aa: CASSVGDREENIQYF
abundance: NA; j_gene: TRBJ1-2; v_gene: TRBV28; d_gene: NA; CDR3nt: TGTGCCAGCAGTTTGGGGGGGGCGCTGGGCTACACCTTC; CDR3aa: CASSLGGALGYTF
abundance: NA; j_gene: TRBJ1-2; v_gene: TRBV4-2; d_gene: TRBD1; CDR3nt: TGTGCCAGCAGCCAGGGACAGAGCTACACCTTC; CDR3aa: CASSQGQSYTF